Shown below are 8 T cell receptor beta chains from a single sample sequenced in a study of blood T cells in healthy people across ages (dated by TCRdb to 2015 to 2017). The library was obtained by 5' RACE. TCRdb lists the instrument as Illumina HiSeq 2500. A second roughly 6 to 12 cycle PCR used a sample-barcoded 5' primer and a J-beta primer mix. In TCRdb, the public reads were trimmed at Q25 with fastp and aligned with MiXCR, with productive beta chains retained. CDR3 protein sequences are deduplicated, and each keeps its most common genes and DNA. Recorded for this sample are more than 1 million distinct CDR3 sequences; around 45% of them occurred a single time. The top ten clones comprise approximately 19% of the sample. Sequenced: blood. Source of these receptors: a woman aged 55-75 years in good health.

This chain joins TRBV18 and TRBJ2-3; 7 bases match TRBD1. Per germline, CDR1 KGHSH and CDR2 LQKENI. After removal of 1 base from V and 4 bases from J, the junction contained 11 bases not matched to a gene. The CDR3 contains 17 residues. The CDR3 loop reads CASSPQPRTGLADTQYF. The CDR3 DNA reads as TGTGCCAGCTCACCACAGCCCCGGACAGGACTCGCAGATACGCAGTATTTT.

The genes are TRBV20-1 and TRBJ2-1, with D tentatively TRBD2 (6 bases). The ends were cut back, 0 bases at V and 0 bases at J, with 12 bases in the middle. This CDR3 has 16 residues. Germline CDR1 reads DFQATT; CDR2 reads SNEGSKA (reference sequence). The chain's CDR3 is CSARDLTRSSYNEQFF. The CDR3 nucleotides read TGCAGTGCTAGAGATCTGACTAGAAGCTCCTACAATGAGCAGTTCTTC.

In its sample, this clonotype was seen a few times. This sequence joins TRBV7-6 and TRBJ2-1; 14 bases are shared with TRBD2. There are 21 residues in the CDR3. Germline V lookup: CDR1 SGHVS, CDR2 FNYEAQ. V was clipped by 6 bases and J by 6 bases; unmatched bases: 22. The CDR3 loop reads CASRPTTPGLAGEVWVNEQFF. CDR3 in DNA: TGTGCCAGCAGACCTACGACCCCGGGACTAGCGGGAGAAGTTTGGGTCAATGAGCAGTTCTTC.

Written as DNA, the CDR3 is TGTGCCAGCAGCCACCTATTGACTAGCAGGTACGAGCAGTACTTC. Translation: CASSHLLTSRYEQYF. This chain joins TRBV3-1 and TRBJ2-4; 7 nucleotides line up with TRBD2. The J call could be wrong; TRBJ2-7 is a better fit for the DNA end. CDR3 length: 15 residues. Germline CDR1 and CDR2: LGHDT and YNNKEL (reference sequence).

This clonotype has just a few counts. The chain joins TRBV20-1 to TRBJ2-5, with 8 bases aligning to TRBD1. After removal of 0 bases from V and 11 bases from J, the junction contained 5 bases not matched to a gene. Germline CDR1 reads DFQATT; CDR2 reads SNEGSKA (reference sequence). CDR3 size: 12 residues. The CDR3 DNA follows: TGCAGTGCTAGAGACGACAGGGGCGGGCAGTACTTC. Residues: CSARDDRGGQYF.

The chain links TRBV20-1 to TRBJ2-5; 7 nucleotides align to TRBD1. With 3 bases clipped from V and 2 bases from J, the junction kept 9 bases outside the gene matches. Per germline, CDR1 DFQATT and CDR2 SNEGSKA (reference sequence). The CDR3 has 15 residues. CDR3 nucleotide sequence: TGCAGTGCTAGCCCAGGGACAGTCTTTCAAGAGACCCAGTACTTC. It translates to CSASPGTVFQETQYF.

This clonotype was seen ten or more times. The chain has TRBV20-1 and TRBJ2-7; tentative D call: TRBD1 (6 bases). CDR3 length: 13 residues. Trimming removed 5 bases from V and 3 bases from J, with 14 bases in between. Germline V CDR1 and CDR2: DFQATT, SNEGSKA (reference sequence). The CDR3 DNA sequence: TGCAGTGCTCTCCACAGGGCCCACTACGAGCAGTACTTC. Its translation: CSALHRAHYEQYF.

The chain carries TRBV18 and TRBJ1-5; TRBD1 matches 8 bases. The germline gives CDR1 KGHSH, CDR2 LQKENI. With 1 base clipped from V and 5 bases from J, the junction kept 7 bases outside the gene matches. This CDR3 is 16 amino acids long. This CDR3 reads CASSPRDRGGYQPQHF. The DNA of the CDR3 is TGTGCCAGCTCACCACGAGACAGGGGTGGATATCAGCCCCAGCATTTT.